The 25 T cell receptor beta chains in this list originate from one sample, sequenced in a study of siplizumab effects on memory and regulatory T cells. TCRdb's copy holds only in-frame clones and misses some; the assay was immunoSEQ multiplex PCR. The data contain 40,000 to 45,000 clones, 89% of them seen just once; the ten biggest clones take up around 0.25%. The sample taken for sequencing was naive CD4+ T cells sorted from blood. The source of these receptors is a human donor in good health.

J is TRBJ2-1 and V is TRBV5-8; a weak D match, TRBD2 (6 bases). The CDR3 loop spans 15 amino acids. Trimming removed 2 bases at V and 3 bases at J, with 12 bases between. Germline V CDR1 and CDR2: SGHTS, YDEGEE. The CDR3 is CASSLGQGLYNEQFF. CDR3 DNA: TGTGCCAGCAGCTTAGGGCAGGGACTCTACAATGAGCAGTTCTTC.

A single count supports this clone. This chain joins TRBV2 and TRBJ2-1; D is perhaps TRBD1 or TRBD2 (5 bases each). Trimming stripped 5 bases from V and 4 bases from J, with 9 bases between. Germline assignment: CDR1 SNHLY and CDR2 FYNNEI. This CDR3 spans 13 amino acids. The CDR3 protein is CASSRDLYNEQFF. For the CDR3, the DNA is TGTGCCAGCAGTCGGGACCTTTACAATGAGCAGTTCTTC.

This chain connects TRBV27 to TRBJ2-3; D perhaps matches TRBD2 (5 bases). Between the trimmed V and J ends, which lost 4 bases and 0 bases, there was a span of 8 bases. The CDR3 runs 14 residues. The germline CDR1 and CDR2 sequences are MNHEY and SMNVEV (reference sequence). The CDR3, as DNA: TGTGCCAGCAGTTCCCGGACTAGCACAGATACGCAGTATTTT. Translating gives CASSSRTSTDTQYF.

V gene TRBV15 combines with J gene TRBJ2-7; 7 bases align to TRBD1. This CDR3 region has 14 residues. J lost 2 bases, V lost 6 bases, and 7 bases had no gene match. Per germline, CDR1 LNHNV and CDR2 YYDKDF (reference sequence). CDR3 in DNA: TGTGCCACCAGTAAACAGGGGATCACCTACGAGCAGTACTTC. Translated, it gives CATSKQGITYEQYF.

V and J are TRBV10-3 and TRBJ2-4; D unclear. The germline CDR1 and CDR2 sequences are ENHRY and SYGVKD. This CDR3 is built from 14 residues. V dropped 2 bases and J dropped 0 bases, with 5 bases sitting between them. DNA for the CDR3: TGTGCCATCAGTGAGCAGCTAGCCAAAAACATTCAGTACTTC. It is translated as CAISEQLAKNIQYF.

This chain links TRBV19 with TRBJ1-4; D may be TRBD1 (5 bases). This CDR3 is built from 11 residues. The V gene's germline CDR1 is LNHDA and CDR2 SQIVND (reference sequence). CDR3 DNA sequence: TGTGCTTCGGGACGAAATGAAAAACTGTTTTTT. Translated, it gives CASGRNEKLFF.

J is TRBJ2-2 and V is TRBV19; a weak D match, TRBD1 (5 bases). With 4 bases removed from V and 1 base from J, the gap between germline ends came to 13 bases. The germline V gene encodes CDR1 LNHDA and CDR2 SQIVND (reference sequence). CDR3 length: 16 amino acids. CDR3 sequence (DNA): TGTGCCAGTAGTAACCCGGCAGGGAAGAACACCGGGGAGCTGTTTTTT. Translated: CASSNPAGKNTGELFF.

The chain is built from TRBV4-2 and TRBJ2-3; D remains ambiguous. The V end lost 2 bases, the J end lost 3 bases, and 15 bases lay between the germline ends. This CDR3 spans 16 amino acids. The germline V gene encodes CDR1 LGHNA and CDR2 YNFKEQ. The CDR3 region is CASSQFPSVGTDTQYF. DNA of the CDR3: TGTGCCAGCAGCCAATTCCCCTCTGTTGGGACAGATACGCAGTATTTT.

This chain links TRBV5-1 with TRBJ2-1; D perhaps matches TRBD2 (6 bases). This CDR3 spans 14 amino acids. CDR1 is SGHRS and CDR2 is YFSETQ in the germline V gene. The ends were cut back, 4 bases at V and 4 bases at J, with 12 bases in the middle. In DNA form, the CDR3 reads TGCGCCAGCAGCATCGGGACTGTTTACAATGAGCAGTTCTTC. This translates into CASSIGTVYNEQFF. Complete variable domain (other parts from reference TRBV5-1 and TRBJ2-1): KAGVTQTPRYLIKTRGQQVTLSCSPISGHRSVSWYQQTPGQGLQFLFEYFSETQRNKGNFPGRFSGRQFSNSRSEMNVSTLELGDSALYLCASSIGTVYNEQFFGPGTRLTVL.

The rearrangement links TRBV27 to TRBJ2-5; 8 nucleotides line up with TRBD1. This CDR3 has 13 amino acids. The germline gives CDR1 MNHEY, CDR2 SMNVEV (reference sequence). Trimming took 5 bases from V and 4 from J; bases not matched to a gene: 3. The DNA of the CDR3 is TGTGCCAGCAGTCCGGACAGGGCAGAGACCCAGTACTTC. Its translation is CASSPDRAETQYF.

The rearrangement links TRBV5-1 to TRBJ2-1; TRBD2 matches 8 bases. V shed 5 bases and J 4 bases; nucleotides not matched to a gene: 11. This CDR3 has 16 residues. Germline V lookup: CDR1 SGHRS, CDR2 YFSETQ. The CDR3 here is CASRQASGPNYNEQFF. CDR3 DNA sequence: TGCGCCAGCAGACAAGCTAGCGGGCCTAATTACAATGAGCAGTTCTTC.

The V call is TRBV5-4, the J call TRBJ1-6; D perhaps matches TRBD1 (5 bases). CDR1 is SGHNT and CDR2 is YYREEE in the germline V gene (reference sequence). CDR3 size: 13 residues. The V gene lost 2 bases and the J gene lost 10 bases, with 10 bases spanning the gap. The CDR3 loop is CASSFAGGSPLHF. DNA of the CDR3: TGTGCCAGCAGCTTTGCTGGGGGATCACCCCTCCACTTT.

The chain has TRBV11-3 and TRBJ1-5; 12 bases are a match to TRBD1. Germline CDR1 and CDR2: SGHNT and YENEEA. The J segment lost 5 bases and the V segment lost 2 bases, leaving 7 bases of the junction unmatched. There are 17 residues in the CDR3. The DNA of the CDR3 is TGTGCCAGCAGCTTACCCGGGACAGGGGGCCTTGATCAGCCCCAGCATTTT. Translated, it gives CASSLPGTGGLDQPQHF.

CDR3 region: CASSFSRQGDGELFF. CDR3 nucleotides: TGCGCCAGCAGCTTCAGTCGCCAGGGGGACGGGGAGCTGTTTTTT. The rearrangement uses TRBV5-1 and TRBJ2-2; the match to TRBD1 covers 7 bases. The CDR3 is 15 amino acids. Trimming at V came to 2 bases and at J to 7 bases, leaving 8 bases not matched to a gene. The germline V gene has CDR1 SGHRS and CDR2 YFSETQ.

This sequence joins TRBV5-1 and TRBJ1-1, with D unresolved. Trimming shortened V by 5 bases and J by 4 bases, and 15 bases separated the two germline ends. The CDR3 is made up of 14 amino acids. Per germline, CDR1 SGHRS and CDR2 YFSETQ. CDR3 DNA: TGCGCCAGCAGATCGACGGATGCGCGCACTGAAGCTTTCTTT. Translated, it gives CASRSTDARTEAFF.

V and J are TRBV9 and TRBJ1-2, with D uncertain. Germline values: CDR1 SGDLS, CDR2 YYNGEE. CDR3 length: 13 residues. V was trimmed by 3 bases and J by 3 bases, leaving 9 bases between them. The CDR3 DNA follows: TGTGCCAGCAGCGAGGTGGTTGACTATGGCTACACCTTC. Protein product: CASSEVVDYGYTF.

V gene TRBV18 combines with J gene TRBJ2-1, with 11 bases that match TRBD2. The CDR3 is 14 residues long. After removal of 6 bases from V and 5 bases from J, the junction contained 3 bases not matched to a gene. The germline CDR1 and CDR2 sequences are KGHSH and LQKENI. CDR3 sequence reads: CASSPGLADNEQFF. CDR3 bases: TGTGCCAGCTCCCCGGGACTAGCGGACAATGAGCAGTTCTTC. The whole variable domain, remainder taken from reference TRBV18 and TRBJ2-1, is NAGVMQNPRHLVRRRGQEARLRCSPMKGHSHVYWYRQLPEEGLKFMVYLQKENIIDESGMPKERFSAEFPKEGPSILRIQQVVRGDSAAYFCASSPGLADNEQFFGPGTRLTVL.

J is TRBJ2-7 and V is TRBV11-3; 9 bases map to TRBD1. The CDR3 totals 14 residues. Trimming removed 5 bases from V and 3 bases from J; junction bases left unmatched: 5. Germline assignment: CDR1 SGHNT and CDR2 YENEEA. Written as DNA, the CDR3 is TGTGCCAGCAGCGAACAGGGGGCCCTCTACGAGCAGTACTTC. Translated: CASSEQGALYEQYF.

V usage is TRBV5-1 and J usage is TRBJ1-6; 7 bases agree with TRBD1. CDR1 and CDR2 (germline): SGHRS, YFSETQ. V shed 3 bases, J shed 6 bases, and the junction held 12 bases outside the gene matches. The CDR3 runs to 17 residues. CDR3 region: CASSSLSGQAINSPLHF. CDR3 bases: TGCGCCAGCAGCTCGTTGTCCGGACAGGCCATTAATTCACCCCTCCACTTT.

The rearrangement links TRBV11-2 to TRBJ2-3; 8 nucleotides line up with TRBD2. The CDR3 covers 15 residues. With V trimmed by 3 bases and J by 4 bases, 6 bases remained unmatched. Germline V CDR1 and CDR2: SGHAT, FQNNGV. The CDR3 nucleotides are TGTGCCAGCAGCTTTTCGAGCGGGAGCTCAGATACGCAGTATTTT. Its translation: CASSFSSGSSDTQYF.

The chain recombines TRBV5-1 with TRBJ1-6; 7 nucleotides line up with TRBD1. This CDR3 is 16 amino acids long. CDR1 is SGHRS and CDR2 is YFSETQ in the germline V gene. Losses at the gene ends were 0 bases for V and 5 bases for J; bases not matched to a gene: 5. The CDR3: CASSLGDSEHNSPLHF. The CDR3 region has the DNA TGCGCCAGCAGCTTGGGGGACAGCGAGCATAATTCACCCCTCCACTTT.

The rearrangement joins TRBV6-1 to TRBJ2-5; 7 nucleotides line up with TRBD1. The germline gives CDR1 MNHNS, CDR2 SASEGT. V shed 9 bases and J 5 bases; nucleotides not matched to a gene: 9. The CDR3 has 13 residues. CDR3 in DNA: TGTGCCAGTAGAAGACAGGGTGGCGAGACCCAGTACTTC. Its translation: CASRRQGGETQYF.

The rearrangement joins TRBV19 to TRBJ2-5, with a weak D call TRBD2 (5 bases). The CDR3 runs to 14 residues. The ends were cut back, 3 bases at V and 5 bases at J, with 13 bases in the middle. Germline-derived CDR1 and CDR2 are LNHDA and SQIVND (reference sequence). The CDR3: CASSMFGAEETQYF. The CDR3 region has the DNA TGTGCCAGTAGTATGTTTGGAGCGGAGGAGACCCAGTACTTC. The complete variable domain, with remaining parts taken from reference TRBV19 and TRBJ2-5, reads DGGITQSPKYLFRKEGQNVTLSCEQNLNHDAMYWYRQDPGQGLRLIYYSQIVNDFQKGDIAEGYSVSREKKESFPLTVTSAQKNPTAFYLCASSMFGAEETQYFGPGTRLLVL.

As concerns this clone: Germline and junction disagree at one end, which may indicate a read error. This sequence joins TRBV5-1 and TRBJ2-6; possible D gene TRBD1, 6 bases. Germline V gene data show CDR1 as SGHRS and CDR2 as YFSETQ. The CDR3 runs 16 residues. The CDR3 DNA reads as TGCGCCAGCAGCCCGGGCCCCAGACAAGGGGGCAACGTCCTGACTTTC. This sequence encodes CASSPGPRQGGNVLTF.

The CDR3 bases are TGTGCCATCAGCCAGGGTTCGGGCACCGGGGAGCTGTTTTTT. Translation gives CAISQGSGTGELFF. The J gene is TRBJ2-2, the V gene TRBV10-3, with D perhaps TRBD1 (5 bases). CDR3 length: 14 amino acids. Germline lookup yields CDR1 ENHRY and CDR2 SYGVKD. The V and J ends lost 6 bases and 4 bases respectively, with 12 bases between them.